Listed here are 9 T cell receptor beta chains from one sample, sequenced in a study of Ad26.COV2.S vaccination and SARS-CoV-2 variants. This table comes from immunoSEQ multiplex PCR, and its TCRdb copy is limited to in-frame clones, with some not included. Counted here are fewer than 900,000 clones, 89% occurring once; the ten biggest clones make up over 1.3%. Treatment noted: approximately 18 received Ad26.COV2.S at low or high dose, single or two shots; 5 received placebo; per-sample allocation not given. The samples date from day 63 after the first vaccine or placebo injection. The input for sequencing was peripheral blood, taken in a trial of Ad26.COV2.S vaccine versus placebo. The receptors were sampled from a person between 18 and 65 years old who received the Ad26.COV2.S COVID-19 vaccine or a placebo.

CDR3 nucleotides: TGTGCCATCAGACAACGAGAGAAAAACATTCAGTACTTC. Protein product: CAIRQREKNIQYF. V and J are TRBV10-3 and TRBJ2-4, with no clear D. There are 13 residues in the CDR3. Trimming pared 6 bases from V and 4 bases from J, leaving 10 bases between. CDR1 and CDR2 from the germline V gene are ENHRY and SYGVKD.

This rearrangement joins TRBV2 to TRBJ2-6; D unclear. Germline V lookup: CDR1 SNHLY, CDR2 FYNNEI. V was cut by 8 bases and J by 5 bases, with 7 bases left in between. The CDR3 is made up of 12 amino acids. Here the CDR3 reads CASRAWANVLTF. As DNA, the CDR3 is TGTGCCAGCCGGGCCTGGGCCAACGTCCTGACTTTC.

J is TRBJ2-7 and V is TRBV6-5, with 9 bases aligning to TRBD1. The CDR3 loop spans 14 amino acids. The junction had 6 bases not matched to a gene; V was cut back by 6 bases and J by 3 bases. Germline V gene lookup returns CDR1 MNHEY and CDR2 SVGAGI. CDR3 in DNA: TGTGCCAGCAGGCAGACAGGGGGAAACTACGAGCAGTACTTC. As protein: CASRQTGGNYEQYF.

The chain joins TRBV12-3 or TRBV12-4 to TRBJ2-1; D unclear. V lost 6 bases, J lost 0 bases, and 6 bases lay in between. This CDR3 has 13 amino acids. CDR3 bases: TGTGCCAGCAGAATCGACTCCTACAATGAGCAGTTCTTC. This encodes CASRIDSYNEQFF.

This chain uses TRBV7-2 with TRBJ2-1; D is unresolved. Germline lookup yields CDR1 SGHTA and CDR2 FQGNSA. The CDR3 has 11 residues. V was trimmed by 0 bases and J by 7 bases, leaving 1 base between them. CDR3 protein: CASSLANEQFF. The CDR3 DNA is TGTGCCAGCAGCTTAGCGAATGAGCAGTTCTTC.

There are a few counts of this clone. V and J are TRBV11-1 and TRBJ2-3, with TRBD1 matching 7 bases. The CDR3 totals 14 residues. V lost 5 bases, J lost 0 bases, and 2 bases stayed unmatched. Germline V lookup: CDR1 SGHAT, CDR2 FQDESV (reference sequence). The CDR3 is CASSRRGSTDTQYF. CDR3 bases: TGTGCCAGCAGCCGCAGGGGGAGCACAGATACGCAGTATTTT. Full variable domain (remainder filled in from reference TRBV11-1 and TRBJ2-3): EAEVAQSPRYKITEKSQAVAFWCDPISGHATLYWYRQILGQGPELLVQFQDESVVDDSQLPKDRFSAERLKGVDSTLKIQPAELGDSAMYLCASSRRGSTDTQYFGPGTRLTVL.

The V gene is TRBV5-4, the J gene TRBJ2-7; 10 bases align to TRBD1. Germline V gives CDR1 SGHNT, CDR2 YYREEE (reference sequence). The CDR3 runs to 19 residues. J lost 6 bases, V lost 1 base, and 19 bases had no gene match. This CDR3 reads CASSLRTGGTGSGAGEQYF. The CDR3 DNA reads TGTGCCAGCAGCTTGCGGACAGGGGGAACTGGGAGCGGCGCGGGCGAGCAGTACTTC.

The V gene is TRBV24-1, the J gene TRBJ2-3; D assignment may be TRBD1 or TRBD2 (5 bases each). The germline gives CDR1 KGHDR, CDR2 SFDVKD. The CDR3 contains 17 residues. The V gene lost 0 bases and the J gene lost 7 bases, with 19 bases spanning the gap. CDR3 region: CATSDLGLSGTRHTQYF. The CDR3, as DNA: TGTGCCACCAGTGATTTGGGACTTTCCGGGACCCGCCATACGCAGTATTTT.

This clone occurred a few times. The chain carries TRBV16 and TRBJ1-5, with D unclear. The germline gives CDR1 KGHSY, CDR2 FQNENV. V dropped 1 base and J dropped 2 bases, with 9 bases sitting between them. The CDR3 is 15 residues long. The CDR3 nucleotides are TGTGCCAGCAGCCAATTAGGTCAGGGCAATCAGCCCCAGCATTTT. Its translation: CASSQLGQGNQPQHF.